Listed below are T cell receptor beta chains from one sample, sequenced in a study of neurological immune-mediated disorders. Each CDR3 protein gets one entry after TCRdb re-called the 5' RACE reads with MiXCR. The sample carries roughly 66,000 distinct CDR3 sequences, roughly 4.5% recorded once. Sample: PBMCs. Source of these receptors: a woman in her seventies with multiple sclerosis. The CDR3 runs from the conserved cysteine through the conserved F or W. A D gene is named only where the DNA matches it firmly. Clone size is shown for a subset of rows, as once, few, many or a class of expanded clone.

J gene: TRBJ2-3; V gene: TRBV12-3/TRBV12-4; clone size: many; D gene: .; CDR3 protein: CASSLRPGLTLTDTQYF; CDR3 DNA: TGTGCCAGCAGCTTACGACCGGGCCTAACACTCACAGATACGCAGTATTTT
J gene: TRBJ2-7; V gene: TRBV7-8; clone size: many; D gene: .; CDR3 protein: CASSRGTATSSYEQYF; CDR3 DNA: TGTGCCAGCAGCCGAGGGACCGCGACCAGCTCCTACGAGCAGTACTTC
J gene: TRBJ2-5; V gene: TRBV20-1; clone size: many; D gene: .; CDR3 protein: CSARELGKQETQYF; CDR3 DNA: TGCAGTGCTAGAGAGCTCGGGAAGCAGGAGACCCAGTACTTC
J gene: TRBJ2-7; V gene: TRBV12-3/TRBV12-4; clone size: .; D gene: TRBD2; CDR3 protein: CASSLAQAGGPSYEQYF; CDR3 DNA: TGTGCCAGCAGTTTAGCGCAGGCGGGAGGGCCTTCCTACGAGCAGTACTTC
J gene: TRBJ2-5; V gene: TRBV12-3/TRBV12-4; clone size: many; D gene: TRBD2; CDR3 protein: CASSLGGRTSEETQYF; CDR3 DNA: TGTGCCAGCAGTTTAGGTGGCCGGACTAGCGAAGAGACCCAGTACTTC
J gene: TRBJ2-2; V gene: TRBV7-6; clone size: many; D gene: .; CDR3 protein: CASSSPRPGELFF; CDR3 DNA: TGTGCCAGCAGCAGCCCACGGCCCGGGGAGCTGTTTTTT
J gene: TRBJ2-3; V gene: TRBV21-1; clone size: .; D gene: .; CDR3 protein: CASSNASCGADTQYF; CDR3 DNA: TGTGCCAGCAGCAACGCCTCTTGCGGGGCAGATACGCAGTATTTT
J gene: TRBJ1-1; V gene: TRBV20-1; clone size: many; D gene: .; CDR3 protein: CSAQSRGIEAFF; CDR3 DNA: TGCAGTGCTCAATCCCGGGGGATTGAAGCTTTCTTT
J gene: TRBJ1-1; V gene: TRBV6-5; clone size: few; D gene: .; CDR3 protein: CASSYRANTEAFF; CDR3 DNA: TGTGCCAGCAGTTACAGGGCGAACACTGAAGCTTTCTTT
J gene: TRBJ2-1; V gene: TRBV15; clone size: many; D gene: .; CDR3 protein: CATSRTGGDSRYNEQFF; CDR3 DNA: TGTGCCACCAGCAGAACAGGAGGGGACAGTCGCTACAATGAGCAGTTCTTC
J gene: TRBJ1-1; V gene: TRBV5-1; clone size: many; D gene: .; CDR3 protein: CASSLEPVGGNTEAFF; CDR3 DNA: TGCGCCAGCAGCTTGGAGCCCGTCGGGGGGAACACTGAAGCTTTCTTT
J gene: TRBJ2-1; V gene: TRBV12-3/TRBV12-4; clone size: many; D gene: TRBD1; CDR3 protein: CATGQGGLSEQFF; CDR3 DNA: TGTGCCACGGGACAGGGGGGGTTGAGTGAGCAGTTCTTC
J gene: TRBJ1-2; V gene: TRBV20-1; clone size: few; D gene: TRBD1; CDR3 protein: CSAPTGTGNYGYTF; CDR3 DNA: TGCAGTGCTCCCACCGGGACAGGGAACTATGGCTACACCTTC
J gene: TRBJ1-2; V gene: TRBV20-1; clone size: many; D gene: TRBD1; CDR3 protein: CSAGQGTNYGYTF; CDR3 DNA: TGCAGTGCTGGACAGGGGACTAACTATGGCTACACCTTC
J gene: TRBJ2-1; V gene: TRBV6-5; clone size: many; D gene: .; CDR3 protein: CASSSRRGPTVNEQFF; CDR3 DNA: TGTGCCAGCAGCTCCCGGCGGGGGCCCACCGTTAATGAGCAGTTCTTC
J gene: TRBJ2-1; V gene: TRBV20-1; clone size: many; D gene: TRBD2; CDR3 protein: CSATRGLKGLAGENEQFF; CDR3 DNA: TGCAGTGCTACCCGGGGGTTAAAGGGACTAGCGGGAGAAAATGAGCAGTTCTTC
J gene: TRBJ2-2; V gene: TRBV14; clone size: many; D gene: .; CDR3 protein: CASSQARLTGELFF; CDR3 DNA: TGTGCCAGCAGCCAAGCTCGACTTACCGGGGAGCTGTTTTTT
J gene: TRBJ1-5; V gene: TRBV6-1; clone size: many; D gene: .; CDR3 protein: CASFGSITNQPQHF; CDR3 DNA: TGTGCCAGCTTCGGGTCGATAACTAATCAGCCCCAGCATTTT
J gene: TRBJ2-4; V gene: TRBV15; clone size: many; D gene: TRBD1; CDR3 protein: CATSRGTGGGKNIQYF; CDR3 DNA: TGTGCCACCAGCAGAGGGACAGGGGGAGGCAAAAACATTCAGTACTTC
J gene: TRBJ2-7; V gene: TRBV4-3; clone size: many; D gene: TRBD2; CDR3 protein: CASSQARGLAGVYEQYF; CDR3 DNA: TGCGCCAGCAGCCAAGCCAGGGGACTAGCGGGGGTTTACGAGCAGTACTTC
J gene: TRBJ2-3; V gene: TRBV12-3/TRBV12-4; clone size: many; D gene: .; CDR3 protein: CASSLIRAFGDTQYF; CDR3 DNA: TGTGCCAGCAGTTTAATCAGGGCCTTCGGAGATACGCAGTATTTT
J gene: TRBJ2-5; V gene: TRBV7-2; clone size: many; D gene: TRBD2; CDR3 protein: CASRERETLGQYF; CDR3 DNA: TGTGCCAGCAGGGAGCGGGAGACTCTGGGCCAGTACTTC
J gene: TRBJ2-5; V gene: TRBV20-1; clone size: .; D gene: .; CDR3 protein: CSAIGYRAEETQYF; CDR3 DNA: TGCAGTGCTATAGGATACAGGGCGGAAGAGACCCAGTACTTC
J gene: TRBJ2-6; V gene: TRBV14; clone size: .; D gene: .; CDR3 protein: CASSPLEARLAGANVLTF; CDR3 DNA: TGTGCCAGCAGCCCCTTGGAAGCCCGGCTGGCTGGGGCCAACGTCCTGACTTTC
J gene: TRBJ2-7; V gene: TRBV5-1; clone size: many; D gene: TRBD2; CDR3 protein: CASRLSPAGDEQYF; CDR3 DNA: TGCGCCAGCAGATTGTCCCCTGCGGGGGACGAGCAGTACTTC
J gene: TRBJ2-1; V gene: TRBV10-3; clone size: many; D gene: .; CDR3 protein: CAISWRDSPGSGEQFF; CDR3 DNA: TGTGCCATCAGCTGGAGAGACAGCCCCGGCTCGGGGGAGCAGTTCTTC
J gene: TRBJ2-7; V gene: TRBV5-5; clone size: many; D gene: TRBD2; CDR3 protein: CASSSGLAGELGQYF; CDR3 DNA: TGTGCCAGCAGCTCCGGACTAGCGGGAGAACTCGGGCAGTACTTC
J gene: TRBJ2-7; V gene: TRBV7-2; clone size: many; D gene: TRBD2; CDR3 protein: CASRATSGPYEQYF; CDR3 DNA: TGTGCCAGCCGAGCGACTAGCGGTCCTTACGAGCAGTACTTC
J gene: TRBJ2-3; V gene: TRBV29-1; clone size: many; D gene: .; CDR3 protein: CSVATGFFTDTQYF; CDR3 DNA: TGCAGCGTTGCGACCGGGTTTTTCACAGATACGCAGTATTTT
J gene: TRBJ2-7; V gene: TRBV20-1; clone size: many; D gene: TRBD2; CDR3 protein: CSARASGGGRDSYEQYF; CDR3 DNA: TGCAGTGCTAGAGCCTCGGGGGGAGGGCGGGACTCCTACGAGCAGTACTTC
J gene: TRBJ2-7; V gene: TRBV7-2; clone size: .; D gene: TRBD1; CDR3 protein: CASSSGTGFYEQYF; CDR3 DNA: TGTGCCAGCAGCTCCGGGACAGGCTTCTACGAGCAGTACTTC
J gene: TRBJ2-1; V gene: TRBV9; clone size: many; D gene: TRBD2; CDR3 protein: CASSVGRGYNEQFF; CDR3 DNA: TGTGCCAGCAGCGTAGGGCGGGGGTACAATGAGCAGTTCTTC
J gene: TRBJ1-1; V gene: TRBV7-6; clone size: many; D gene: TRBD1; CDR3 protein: CASSLLTGGRWTEAFF; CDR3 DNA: TGTGCCAGCAGCTTGTTGACAGGGGGCAGGTGGACTGAAGCTTTCTTT
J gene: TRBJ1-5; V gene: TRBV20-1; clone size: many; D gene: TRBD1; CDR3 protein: CSARTGQGGNQPQHF; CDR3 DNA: TGCAGTGCTAGAACTGGACAGGGAGGCAATCAGCCCCAGCATTTT
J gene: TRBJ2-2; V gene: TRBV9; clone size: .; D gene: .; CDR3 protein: CASSGRLDSGELFF; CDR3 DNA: TGTGCCAGCAGCGGACGACTAGATTCCGGGGAGCTGTTTTTT
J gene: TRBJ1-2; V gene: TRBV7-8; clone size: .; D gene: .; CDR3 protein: CASSPEGQAGYGYTF; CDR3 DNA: TGTGCCAGCAGCCCCGAGGGGCAAGCTGGCTATGGCTACACCTTC
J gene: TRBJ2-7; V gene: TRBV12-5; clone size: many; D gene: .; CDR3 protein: CASGGTLSSYEQYF; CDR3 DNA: TGTGCTAGTGGGGGGACCCTGAGCTCCTACGAGCAGTACTTC
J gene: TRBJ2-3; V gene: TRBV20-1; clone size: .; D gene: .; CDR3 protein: CSAPGVGIDTQYF; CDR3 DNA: TGCAGTGCCCCGGGAGTGGGTATAGATACGCAGTATTTT
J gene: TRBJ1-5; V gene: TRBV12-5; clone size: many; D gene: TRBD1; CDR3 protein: CASGSGQGRGQPQHF; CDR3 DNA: TGTGCTAGTGGTTCGGGACAGGGAAGGGGCCAGCCCCAGCATTTT
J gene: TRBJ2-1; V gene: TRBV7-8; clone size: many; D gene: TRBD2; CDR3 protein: CASSIPGTSPHNEQFF; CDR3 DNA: TGTGCCAGCAGCATACCCGGGACTAGTCCCCACAATGAGCAGTTCTTC
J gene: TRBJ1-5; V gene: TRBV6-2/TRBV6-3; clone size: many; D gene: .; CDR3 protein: CASSYSPQPQHF; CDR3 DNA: TGTGCCAGCAGTTACTCTCCACAGCCCCAGCATTTT
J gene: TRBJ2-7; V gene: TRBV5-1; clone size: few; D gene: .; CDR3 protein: CASSSDVAYEQYF; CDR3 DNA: TGCGCCAGCAGCTCTGACGTGGCATACGAGCAGTACTTC
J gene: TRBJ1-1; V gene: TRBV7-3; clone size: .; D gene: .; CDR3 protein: CASSSSPRNTEAFF; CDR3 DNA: TGTGCCAGCAGCTCCTCTCCCAGGAACACTGAAGCTTTCTTT
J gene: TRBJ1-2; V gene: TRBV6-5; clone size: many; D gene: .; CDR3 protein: CASAFGGVNYGYTF; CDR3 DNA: TGTGCCAGCGCTTTTGGGGGGGTTAACTATGGCTACACCTTC
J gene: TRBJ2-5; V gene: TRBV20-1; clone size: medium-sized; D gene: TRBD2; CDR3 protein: CSARLAGGGETQYF; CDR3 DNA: TGCAGTGCTAGACTAGCGGGAGGCGGGGAGACCCAGTACTTC
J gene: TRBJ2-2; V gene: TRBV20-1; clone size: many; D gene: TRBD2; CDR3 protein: CSARSGLAPGNPGELFF; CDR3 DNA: TGCAGTGCTAGATCCGGACTAGCCCCGGGAAACCCCGGGGAGCTGTTTTTT
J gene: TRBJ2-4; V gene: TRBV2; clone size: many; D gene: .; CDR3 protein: CASSEDAGAKNIQYF; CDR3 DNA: TGTGCCAGCAGTGAGGACGCGGGGGCCAAAAACATTCAGTACTTC
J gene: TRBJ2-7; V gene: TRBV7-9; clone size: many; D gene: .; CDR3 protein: CASSFDRSSYEQYF; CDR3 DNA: TGTGCCAGCAGCTTCGACAGGAGCTCCTACGAGCAGTACTTC